The 22 T cell receptor beta chains given below trace back to one sample, sequenced in a study of blood T cell repertoires in COVID-19. Method: immunoSEQ multiplex PCR; TCRdb's copy keeps in-frame clones and lacks some. This table has roughly 70,000 clones, 80% appearing once. Sample: peripheral blood. Receptors were obtained from a man between 70 and 80 years old who had recovered from COVID-19.

CDR3 loop: CASSPLRENEQFF. The CDR3 region has the DNA TGTGCCAGCAGCCCCTTAAGGGAGAATGAGCAGTTCTTC. The gene calls are TRBV11-2 and TRBJ2-1; perhaps TRBD2 as D (5 bases). V lost 5 bases and J lost 7, with 12 bases in between. The CDR3 length is 13 residues. Germline V gene sequence: CDR1 SGHAT, CDR2 FQNNGV. Full variable domain (outside the CDR3, taken from reference TRBV11-2 and TRBJ2-1): EAGVAQSPRYKIIEKRQSVAFWCNPISGHATLYWYQQILGQGPKLLIQFQNNGVVDDSQLPKDRFSAERLKGVDSTLKIQPAKLEDSAVYLCASSPLRENEQFFGPGTRLTVL.

The chain combines TRBV5-1 with TRBJ2-7, with 8 bases identical to TRBD1. This CDR3 has 14 amino acids. V shed 4 bases and J 2 bases; nucleotides not matched to a gene: 5. CDR1 is SGHRS, CDR2 YFSETQ, per germline. As DNA, the CDR3 is TGCGCCAGCAGCCCGGACAGGGTACCCTACGAGCAGTACTTC. Translating it yields CASSPDRVPYEQYF.

V usage is TRBV10-3 and J usage is TRBJ2-3, with D possibly matching TRBD2 (7 bases). Trimming removed 4 bases from V and 4 bases from J, with 15 bases in between. Germline assignment: CDR1 ENHRY and CDR2 SYGVKD. The CDR3 is 15 amino acids. Here the CDR3 reads CAISVGGGGADTQYF. DNA for the CDR3: TGTGCCATCAGTGTGGGGGGGGGCGGTGCAGATACGCAGTATTTT.

This clone was counted only a few times. The chain combines TRBV6-1 with TRBJ1-5, with a possible D match to TRBD1 (5 bases). From germline, CDR1 is MNHNS and CDR2 SASEGT. The V and J ends lost 3 bases and 9 bases respectively, with 12 bases between them. The length of the CDR3 is 13 residues. The CDR3: CASSDPTDRPQHF. CDR3 coding DNA: TGTGCCAGCAGTGACCCGACAGATCGGCCCCAGCATTTT.

This clone is a singleton in its sample. The genes are TRBV6-5 and TRBJ1-3; no definite D call. Per germline, CDR1 MNHEY and CDR2 SVGAGI. Trimming took 5 bases from V and 0 from J, leaving 11 bases between them. This CDR3 has 15 residues. CDR3: CASSRRPFSGNTIYF. The CDR3 nucleotides are TGTGCCAGCAGTCGGAGACCGTTCTCTGGAAACACCATATATTTT.

In this sample, this clone turned up once. V usage is TRBV11-2 and J usage is TRBJ2-2; TRBD2 aligns across 7 bases. There are 14 residues in the CDR3. CDR1 and CDR2 (germline): SGHAT, FQNNGV. With 7 bases clipped from V and 5 bases from J, the junction kept 7 bases outside the gene matches. CDR3 in amino acids: CASILAAGTGELFF. The CDR3 nucleotides read TGTGCCAGCATCCTAGCGGCAGGAACCGGGGAGCTGTTTTTT. Full variable domain (missing parts from reference TRBV11-2 and TRBJ2-2): EAGVAQSPRYKIIEKRQSVAFWCNPISGHATLYWYQQILGQGPKLLIQFQNNGVVDDSQLPKDRFSAERLKGVDSTLKIQPAKLEDSAVYLCASILAAGTGELFFGEGSRLTVL.

The chain couples TRBV6-2 or TRBV6-3 to TRBJ1-2; 9 nucleotides agree with TRBD1. Germline CDR1 reads MNHEY; CDR2 reads SVGEGT. The junction had 10 bases not matched to a gene; V was cut back by 6 bases and J by 5 bases. This CDR3 has 15 amino acids. The CDR3 region is CASSEQGAIEYGYTF. The CDR3 nucleotides read TGTGCCAGCAGCGAACAGGGGGCGATCGAATATGGCTACACCTTC.

The chain combines TRBV6-6 with TRBJ2-7; tentatively, D is TRBD1 (5 bases). CDR3 length: 13 residues. V was trimmed by 1 base and J by 4 bases, leaving 8 bases between them. Germline V gene lookup returns CDR1 MNHNY and CDR2 SVGAGI (reference sequence). DNA for the CDR3: TGTGCCAGCAGTTACTACGACAGTTACGAGCAGTACTTC. It yields the protein CASSYYDSYEQYF.

The chain joins TRBV7-2 to TRBJ1-1; D is uncertain. The V and J ends lost 1 base and 1 base respectively, with 7 bases between them. Germline V CDR1 and CDR2: SGHTA, FQGNSA. CDR3 length: 14 residues. This chain's CDR3 is CASSLGWQNTEAFF. The CDR3 nucleotides read TGTGCCAGCAGCTTAGGGTGGCAGAACACTGAAGCTTTCTTT.

The chain is built from TRBV30 and TRBJ1-2; 7 bases are shared with TRBD1. The CDR3 has 13 residues. The V gene end was trimmed by 1 base and the J gene end by 8 bases; junction bases not matched to a gene: 7. Germline CDR1 reads GTSNPN; CDR2 reads SVGIG (reference sequence). CDR3 amino acids: CAWSAATGQGYTF. CDR3 DNA sequence: TGTGCCTGGAGTGCGGCGACAGGGCAGGGCTACACCTTC.

J is TRBJ2-3 and V is TRBV7-9; 7 bases are a match to TRBD1. The germline V gene encodes CDR1 SEHNR and CDR2 FQNEAQ (reference sequence). This CDR3 has 15 residues. J was trimmed by 2 bases and V by 4 bases; bases with no gene match: 6. This CDR3 reads CASSSTGWDTDTQYF. The CDR3 region has the DNA TGTGCCAGCAGCTCGACAGGGTGGGACACAGATACGCAGTATTTT.

This clone was seen once. The chain combines TRBV10-3 with TRBJ2-1, with 9 bases lining up with TRBD2. The ends lost 1 base at V and 7 bases at J; junction bases unmatched: 5. This CDR3 region has 15 residues. Germline V gene lookup returns CDR1 ENHRY and CDR2 SYGVKD. DNA for the CDR3: TGTGCCATCAGTGAGTTGTCCGCGGGAGGGAATGAGCAGTTCTTC. Its protein product is CAISELSAGGNEQFF.

A single count supports this clone. The V gene is TRBV2, the J gene TRBJ2-2; 9 positions match TRBD2. With 3 bases clipped from V and 0 bases from J, the junction kept 2 bases outside the gene matches. CDR3 length: 16 amino acids. Germline values: CDR1 SNHLY, CDR2 FYNNEI. CDR3: CASSDGTSPNTGELFF. The CDR3 region has the DNA TGTGCCAGCAGTGACGGGACTAGCCCGAACACCGGGGAGCTGTTTTTT.

Only one count was recorded for this clone. The rearrangement links TRBV9 to TRBJ1-3, with TRBD1 matching over 7 bases. Germline CDR1 is SGDLS and CDR2 is YYNGEE. The CDR3 has 18 residues. Trimming at V came to 0 bases and at J to 2 bases, leaving 11 bases not matched to a gene. CDR3 nucleotides: TGTGCCAGCAGCGTAGAGGGAAACAGGGGAGCAGCTGGAAACACCATATATTTT. This encodes CASSVEGNRGAAGNTIYF.

J is TRBJ2-2 and V is TRBV6-6; TRBD2 aligns across 9 bases. The CDR3 is 17 amino acids. With 5 bases clipped from V and 4 bases from J, the junction kept 11 bases outside the gene matches. CDR1 and CDR2 from the germline V gene are MNHNY and SVGAGI (reference sequence). The CDR3 protein is CASSPVVAGEGTGELFF. CDR3 in DNA: TGTGCCAGCAGTCCGGTGGTAGCGGGAGAGGGCACCGGGGAGCTGTTTTTT.

The chain joins TRBV10-3 to TRBJ2-3; 10 nucleotides match TRBD1. The CDR3 extends over 15 amino acids. Germline assignment: CDR1 ENHRY and CDR2 SYGVKD. J was trimmed by 2 bases and V by 6 bases; bases with no gene match: 5. In DNA, the CDR3 is TGTGCCATCAGAAGGGACAGGGGCAACACAGATACGCAGTATTTT. Protein sequence: CAIRRDRGNTDTQYF.

The rearrangement links TRBV7-6 to TRBJ2-7; TRBD2 might be the D (5 bases). The germline V gene encodes CDR1 SGHVS and CDR2 FNYEAQ. The CDR3 contains 12 residues. The V end was cut by 1 base, the J end by 7 bases, with 8 bases between. CDR3 sequence (DNA): TGTGCCAGCAGCTTAGAACCGGGGGAGCAGTACTTC. Translating gives CASSLEPGEQYF.

CDR3 protein: CASSFRDSFLAYYNEQFF. The CDR3 DNA reads TGTGCCAGCAGCTTCCGGGACTCCTTTTTAGCGTATTACAATGAGCAGTTCTTC. The chain links TRBV21-1 to TRBJ2-1; the DNA was not compared with TRBD2, the D call given in the table. TRBV21-1 is termed a pseudogene. The CDR3 contains 18 residues.

The rearrangement uses TRBV18 and TRBJ1-4; D uncertain. The CDR3 loop spans 15 amino acids. V was shortened by 3 bases and J by 0 bases, with 8 bases between the two germline ends. Germline lookup yields CDR1 KGHSH and CDR2 LQKENI. The CDR3 DNA reads TGTGCCAGCTCACCGGGAGACGCAACTAATGAAAAACTGTTTTTT. Translated, it gives CASSPGDATNEKLFF. The complete variable domain, with remaining parts taken from reference TRBV18 and TRBJ1-4, reads NAGVMQNPRHLVRRRGQEARLRCSPMKGHSHVYWYRQLPEEGLKFMVYLQKENIIDESGMPKERFSAEFPKEGPSILRIQQVVRGDSAAYFCASSPGDATNEKLFFGSGTQLSVL.

This chain uses TRBV19 with TRBJ2-7, with 10 bases matching TRBD1. Germline loops: CDR1 LNHDA, CDR2 SQIVND (reference sequence). The J segment lost 6 bases and the V segment lost 8 bases, leaving 4 bases of the junction unmatched. CDR3 length: 12 residues. CDR3 loop: CASGDRGREQYF. DNA of the CDR3: TGTGCCAGTGGGGACAGGGGCCGCGAGCAGTACTTC.

The chain uses TRBV6-1 and TRBJ2-5, with D hard to call. The CDR3 is 15 residues long. Germline assignment: CDR1 MNHNS and CDR2 SASEGT. V was shortened by 2 bases and J by 1 base, with 11 bases between the two germline ends. The chain's CDR3 is CASSESWLAQETQYF. In DNA form, the CDR3 reads TGTGCCAGCAGTGAATCTTGGTTGGCCCAAGAGACCCAGTACTTC.

This chain joins TRBV5-6 and TRBJ2-1, with no clear D. This CDR3 has 11 residues. V lost 4 bases and J 6 bases, leaving 5 bases between the germline ends. Germline V gene lookup returns CDR1 SGHDT and CDR2 YYEEEE. This CDR3 reads CASSLINEQFF. The CDR3, as DNA: TGTGCCAGCAGCCTAATCAATGAGCAGTTCTTC.